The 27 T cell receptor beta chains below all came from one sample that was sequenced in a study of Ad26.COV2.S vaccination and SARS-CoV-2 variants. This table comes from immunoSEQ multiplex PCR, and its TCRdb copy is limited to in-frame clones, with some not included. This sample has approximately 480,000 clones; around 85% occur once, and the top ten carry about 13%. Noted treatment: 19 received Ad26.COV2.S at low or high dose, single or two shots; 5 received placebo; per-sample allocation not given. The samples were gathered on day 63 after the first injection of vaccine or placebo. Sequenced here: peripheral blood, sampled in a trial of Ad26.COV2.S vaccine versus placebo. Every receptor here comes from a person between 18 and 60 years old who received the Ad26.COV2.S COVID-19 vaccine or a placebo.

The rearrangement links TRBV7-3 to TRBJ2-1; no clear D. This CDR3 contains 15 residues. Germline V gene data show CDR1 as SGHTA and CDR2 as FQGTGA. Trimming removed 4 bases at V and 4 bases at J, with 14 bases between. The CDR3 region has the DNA TGTGCCAGCAGCTCCCGCAGACAAAATTACAATGAGCAGTTCTTC. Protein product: CASSSRRQNYNEQFF.

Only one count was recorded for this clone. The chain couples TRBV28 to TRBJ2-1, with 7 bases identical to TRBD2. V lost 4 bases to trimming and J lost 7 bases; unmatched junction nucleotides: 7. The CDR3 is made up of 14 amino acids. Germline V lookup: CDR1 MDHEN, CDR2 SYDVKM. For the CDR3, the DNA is TGTGCCAGCAGTTCCCCCCGGGAGGCGAATGAGCAGTTCTTC. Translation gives CASSSPREANEQFF.

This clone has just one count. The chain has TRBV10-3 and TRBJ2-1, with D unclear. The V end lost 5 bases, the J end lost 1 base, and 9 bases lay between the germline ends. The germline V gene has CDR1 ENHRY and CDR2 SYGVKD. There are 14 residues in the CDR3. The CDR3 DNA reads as TGTGCCATCAGTAAGGATAGTTCCTACAATGAGCAGTTCTTC. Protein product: CAISKDSSYNEQFF.

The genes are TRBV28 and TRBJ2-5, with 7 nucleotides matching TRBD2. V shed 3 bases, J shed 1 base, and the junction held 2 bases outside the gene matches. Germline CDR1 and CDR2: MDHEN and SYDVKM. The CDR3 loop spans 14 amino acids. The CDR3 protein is CASSLGGGQETQYF. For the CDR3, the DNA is TGTGCCAGCAGTTTGGGGGGGGGCCAAGAGACCCAGTACTTC.

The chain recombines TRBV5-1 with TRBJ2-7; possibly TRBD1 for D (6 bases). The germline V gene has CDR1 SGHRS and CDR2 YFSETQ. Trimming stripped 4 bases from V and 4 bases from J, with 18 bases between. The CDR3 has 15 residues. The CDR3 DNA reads TGCGCCAGCAGCCCCCTCGCGGCAGGGGAATACGAGCAGTACTTC. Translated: CASSPLAAGEYEQYF. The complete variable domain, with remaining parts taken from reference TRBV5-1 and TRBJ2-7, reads KAGVTQTPRYLIKTRGQQVTLSCSPISGHRSVSWYQQTPGQGLQFLFEYFSETQRNKGNFPGRFSGRQFSNSRSEMNVSTLELGDSALYLCASSPLAAGEYEQYFGPGTRLTVT.

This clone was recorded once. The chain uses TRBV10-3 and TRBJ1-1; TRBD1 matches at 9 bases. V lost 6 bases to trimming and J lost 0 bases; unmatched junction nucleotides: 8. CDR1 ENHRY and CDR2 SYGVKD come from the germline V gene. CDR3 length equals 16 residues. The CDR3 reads CAIRVTGGLMNTEAFF. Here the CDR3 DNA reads TGTGCCATCAGGGTGACAGGGGGACTAATGAACACTGAAGCTTTCTTT.

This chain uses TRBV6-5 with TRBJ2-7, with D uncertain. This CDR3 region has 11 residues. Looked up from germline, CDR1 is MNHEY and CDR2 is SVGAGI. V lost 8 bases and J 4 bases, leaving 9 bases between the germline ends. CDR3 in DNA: TGTGCCAGCCGAGGTCTATACGAGCAGTACTTC. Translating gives CASRGLYEQYF.

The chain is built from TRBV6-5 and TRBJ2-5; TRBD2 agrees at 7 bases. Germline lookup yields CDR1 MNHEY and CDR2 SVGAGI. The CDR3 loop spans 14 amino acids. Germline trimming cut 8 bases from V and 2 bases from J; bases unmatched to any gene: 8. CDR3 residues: CASLWGGSQETQYF. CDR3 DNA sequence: TGTGCCAGCTTATGGGGGGGGTCTCAAGAGACCCAGTACTTC.

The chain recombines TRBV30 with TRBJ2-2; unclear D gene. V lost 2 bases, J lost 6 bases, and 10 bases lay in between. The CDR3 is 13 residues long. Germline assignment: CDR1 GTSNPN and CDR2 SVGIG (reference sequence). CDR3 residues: CAWSFSTAGELFF. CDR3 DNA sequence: TGTGCCTGGAGTTTCTCAACGGCCGGGGAGCTGTTTTTT.

Written as DNA, the CDR3 is TGTGCCAGCAGCTTTTCCTGGGTCGACGTTGCTTTCTTT. It encodes CASSFSWVDVAFF. The J gene is TRBJ1-1, the V gene TRBV7-3; no clear D. This CDR3 region has 13 residues. Trimming took 3 bases from V and 11 from J, leaving 16 bases between them. The germline CDR1 and CDR2 sequences are SGHTA and FQGTGA.

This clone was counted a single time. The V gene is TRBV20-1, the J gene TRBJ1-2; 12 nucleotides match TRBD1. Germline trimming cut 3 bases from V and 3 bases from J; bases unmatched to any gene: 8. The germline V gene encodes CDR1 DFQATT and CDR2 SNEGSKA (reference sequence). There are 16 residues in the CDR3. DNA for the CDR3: TGCAGTGCTAGTCAGGGGACAGGGGGCGAGTACTATGGCTACACCTTC. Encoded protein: CSASQGTGGEYYGYTF.

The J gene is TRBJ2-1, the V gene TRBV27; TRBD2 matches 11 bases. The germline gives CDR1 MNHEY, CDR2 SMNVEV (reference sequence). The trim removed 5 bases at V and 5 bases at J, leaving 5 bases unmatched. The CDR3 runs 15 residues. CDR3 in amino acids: CASSHKLAGDNEQFF. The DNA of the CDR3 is TGTGCCAGCAGTCACAAACTAGCGGGGGACAATGAGCAGTTCTTC.

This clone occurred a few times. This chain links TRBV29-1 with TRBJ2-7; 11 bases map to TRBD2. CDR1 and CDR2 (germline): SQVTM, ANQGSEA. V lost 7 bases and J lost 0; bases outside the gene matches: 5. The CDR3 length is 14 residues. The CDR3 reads CSAGLAGASYEQYF. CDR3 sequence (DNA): TGCAGCGCAGGACTAGCGGGCGCCTCCTACGAGCAGTACTTC.

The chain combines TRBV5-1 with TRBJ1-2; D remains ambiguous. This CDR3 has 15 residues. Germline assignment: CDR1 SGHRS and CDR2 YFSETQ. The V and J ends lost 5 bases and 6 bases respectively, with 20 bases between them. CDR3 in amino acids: CASRPRPRGWDGYTF. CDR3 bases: TGCGCCAGCAGACCGCGGCCGAGAGGGTGGGATGGCTACACCTTC.

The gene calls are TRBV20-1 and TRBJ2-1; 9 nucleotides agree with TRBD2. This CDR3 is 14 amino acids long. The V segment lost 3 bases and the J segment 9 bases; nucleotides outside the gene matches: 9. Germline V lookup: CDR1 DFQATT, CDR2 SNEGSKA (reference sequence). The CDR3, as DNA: TGCAGTGCTAGTCGCCTAGCGGGATCGGGTGAGCAGTTCTTC. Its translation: CSASRLAGSGEQFF.

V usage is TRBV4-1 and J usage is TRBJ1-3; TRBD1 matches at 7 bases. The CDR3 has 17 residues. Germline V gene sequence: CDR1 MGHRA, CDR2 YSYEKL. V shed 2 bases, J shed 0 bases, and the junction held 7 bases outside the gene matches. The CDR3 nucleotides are TGCGCCAGCAGCCAACCCAACAGGGGTAGCTCTGGAAACACCATATATTTT. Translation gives CASSQPNRGSSGNTIYF.

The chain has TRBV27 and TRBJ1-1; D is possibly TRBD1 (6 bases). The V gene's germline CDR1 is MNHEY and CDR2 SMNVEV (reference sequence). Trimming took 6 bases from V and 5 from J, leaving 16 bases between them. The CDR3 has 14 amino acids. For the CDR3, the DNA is TGTGCCAGCAGCAATCGGCCTCAGGGGACTGAAGCTTTCTTT. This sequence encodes CASSNRPQGTEAFF.

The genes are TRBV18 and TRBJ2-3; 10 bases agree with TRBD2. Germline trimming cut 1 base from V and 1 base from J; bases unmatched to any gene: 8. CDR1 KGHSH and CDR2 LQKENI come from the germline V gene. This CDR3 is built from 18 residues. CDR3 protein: CASSPRSSGRIGTDTQYF. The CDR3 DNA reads TGTGCCAGCTCACCACGGTCTAGCGGGAGAATCGGCACAGATACGCAGTATTTT.

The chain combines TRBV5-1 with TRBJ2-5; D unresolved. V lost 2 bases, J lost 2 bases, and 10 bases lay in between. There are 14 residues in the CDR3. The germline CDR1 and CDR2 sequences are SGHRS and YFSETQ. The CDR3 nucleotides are TGCGCCAGCAGCTTCCGGATCAAGCAAGAGACCCAGTACTTC. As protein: CASSFRIKQETQYF.

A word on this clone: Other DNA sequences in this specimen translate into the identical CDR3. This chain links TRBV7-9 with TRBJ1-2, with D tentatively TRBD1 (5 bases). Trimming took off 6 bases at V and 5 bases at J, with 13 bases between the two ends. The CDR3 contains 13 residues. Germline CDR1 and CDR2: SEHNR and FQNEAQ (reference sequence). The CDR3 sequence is CASSLTGGYGYTF. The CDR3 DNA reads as TGTGCCAGCAGTCTCACTGGGGGGTATGGCTACACCTTC.

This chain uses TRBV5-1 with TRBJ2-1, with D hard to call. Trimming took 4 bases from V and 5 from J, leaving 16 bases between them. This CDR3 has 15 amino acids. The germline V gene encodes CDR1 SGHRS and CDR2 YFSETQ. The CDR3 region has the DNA TGCGCCAGCAGCCTTAGGAGCTTAGCAGACAATGAGCAGTTCTTC. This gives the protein CASSLRSLADNEQFF.

The DNA of the CDR3 is TGCGCCAGCAGCCAAGGATGGGACTACCAATACGAGCAGTACTTC. It codes for CASSQGWDYQYEQYF. The V and J genes are TRBV4-3 and TRBJ2-7, with 7 bases identical to TRBD2. The CDR3 consists of 15 residues. Germline V gene sequence: CDR1 LGHNA, CDR2 YSLEER. Trimming took 1 base from V and 4 from J; bases not matched to a gene: 7.

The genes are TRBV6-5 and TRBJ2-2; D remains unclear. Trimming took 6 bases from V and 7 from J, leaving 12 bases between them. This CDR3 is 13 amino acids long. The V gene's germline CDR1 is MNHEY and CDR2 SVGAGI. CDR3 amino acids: CASRSPAVGELFF. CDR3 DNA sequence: TGTGCCAGCAGGAGCCCGGCCGTCGGGGAGCTGTTTTTT.

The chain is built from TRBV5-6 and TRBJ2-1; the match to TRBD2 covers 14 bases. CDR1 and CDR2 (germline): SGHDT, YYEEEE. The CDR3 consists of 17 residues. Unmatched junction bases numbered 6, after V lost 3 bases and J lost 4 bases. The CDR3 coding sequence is TGTGCCAGCAGCTCCGGGACTAGCGGGAGCGGGTACAATGAGCAGTTCTTC. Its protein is CASSSGTSGSGYNEQFF. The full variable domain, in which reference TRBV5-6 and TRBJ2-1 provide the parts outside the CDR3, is DAGVTQSPTHLIKTRGQQVTLRCSPKSGHDTVSWYQQALGQGPQFIFQYYEEEERQRGNFPDRFSGHQFPNYSSELNVNALLLGDSALYLCASSSGTSGSGYNEQFFGPGTRLTVL.

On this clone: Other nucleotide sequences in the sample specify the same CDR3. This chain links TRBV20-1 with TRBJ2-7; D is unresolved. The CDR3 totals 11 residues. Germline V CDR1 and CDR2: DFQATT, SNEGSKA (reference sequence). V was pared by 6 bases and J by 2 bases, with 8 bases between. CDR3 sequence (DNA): TGCAGTGCCAGTTTGACCTACGAGCAGTACTTC. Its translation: CSASLTYEQYF.

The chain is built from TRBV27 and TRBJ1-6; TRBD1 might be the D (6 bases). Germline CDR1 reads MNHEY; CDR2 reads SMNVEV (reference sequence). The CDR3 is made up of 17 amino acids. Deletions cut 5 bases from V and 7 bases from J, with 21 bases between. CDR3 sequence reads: CASSPILTGKKNSPLHF. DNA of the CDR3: TGTGCCAGCAGTCCCATCCTAACAGGGAAGAAGAATTCACCCCTCCACTTT.

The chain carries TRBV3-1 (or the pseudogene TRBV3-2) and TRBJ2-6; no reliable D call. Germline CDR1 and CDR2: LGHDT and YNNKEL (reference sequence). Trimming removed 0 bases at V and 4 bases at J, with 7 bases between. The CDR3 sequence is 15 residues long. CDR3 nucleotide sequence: TGTGCCAGCAGCCAAGACGCGTTGGGGGCCAACGTCCTGACTTTC. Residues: CASSQDALGANVLTF.